This T cell receptor (beta chain) appears in the sequencing data of a study of blood T cell repertoires in COVID-19. As for the study in general: Sample material is recorded as cDNA or gDNA derived from T cells, B-cell-depleted T cells, or PBMCs.

Here immunoSEQ multiplex PCR was the method, and the copy in TCRdb shows in-frame clones only, minus some. This table holds 200,000 to 250,000 clones, about 78% found once. The length of the CDR3 is 15 residues. Germline V CDR1 and CDR2: SGHAT, FQNNGV. V lost 5 bases to trimming and J lost 1 base, with 12 bases between them. This receptor was taken from a woman in her 70s with acute or convalescent COVID-19. The genes are TRBV11-2 and TRBJ1-3; the D is unclear. Specimen: peripheral blood. In DNA form, the CDR3 reads TGTGCCAGCAGCGAACGCCCGGGATCTGGAAACACCATATATTTT. This translates into CASSERPGSGNTIYF.